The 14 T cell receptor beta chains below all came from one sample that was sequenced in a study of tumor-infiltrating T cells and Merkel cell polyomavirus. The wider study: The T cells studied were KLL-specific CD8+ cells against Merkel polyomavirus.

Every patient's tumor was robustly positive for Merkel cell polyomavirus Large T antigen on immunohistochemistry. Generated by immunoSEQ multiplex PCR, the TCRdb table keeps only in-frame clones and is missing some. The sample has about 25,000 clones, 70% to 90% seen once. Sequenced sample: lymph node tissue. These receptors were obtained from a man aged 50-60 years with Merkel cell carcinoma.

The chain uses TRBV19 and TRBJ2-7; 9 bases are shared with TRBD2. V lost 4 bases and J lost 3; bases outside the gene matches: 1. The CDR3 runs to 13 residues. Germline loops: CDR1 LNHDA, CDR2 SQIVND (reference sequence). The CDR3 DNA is TGTGCCAGTAGTAGCGGGGGGGGCTACGAGCAGTACTTC. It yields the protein CASSSGGGYEQYF.

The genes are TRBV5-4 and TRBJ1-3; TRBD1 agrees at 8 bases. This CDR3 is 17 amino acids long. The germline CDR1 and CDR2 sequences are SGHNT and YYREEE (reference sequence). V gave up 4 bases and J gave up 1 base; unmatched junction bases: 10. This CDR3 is CASSRAGQGLSGNTIYF. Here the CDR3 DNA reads TGTGCCAGCAGCCGGGCTGGACAGGGACTATCTGGAAACACCATATATTTT.

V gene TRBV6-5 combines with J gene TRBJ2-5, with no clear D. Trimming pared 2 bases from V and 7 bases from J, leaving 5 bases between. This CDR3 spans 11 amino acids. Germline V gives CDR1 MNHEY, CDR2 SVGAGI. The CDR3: CASSYPGTQYF. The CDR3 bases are TGTGCCAGCAGTTACCCCGGGACCCAGTACTTC.

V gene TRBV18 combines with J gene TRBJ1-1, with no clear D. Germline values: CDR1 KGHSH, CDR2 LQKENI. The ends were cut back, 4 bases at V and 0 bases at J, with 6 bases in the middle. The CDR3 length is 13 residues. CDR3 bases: TGTGCCAGCTCACGCGATTTGAACACTGAAGCTTTCTTT. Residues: CASSRDLNTEAFF.

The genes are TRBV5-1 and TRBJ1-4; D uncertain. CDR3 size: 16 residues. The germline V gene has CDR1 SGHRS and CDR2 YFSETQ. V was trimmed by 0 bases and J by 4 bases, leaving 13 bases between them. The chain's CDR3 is CASSLGRLEFNEKLFF. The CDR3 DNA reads TGCGCCAGCAGCTTGGGGCGGCTGGAGTTTAATGAAAAACTGTTTTTT.

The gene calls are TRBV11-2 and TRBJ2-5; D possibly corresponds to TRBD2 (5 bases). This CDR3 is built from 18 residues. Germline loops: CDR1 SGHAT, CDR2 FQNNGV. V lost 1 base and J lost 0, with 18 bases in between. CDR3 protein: CASSLVRVASVNQETQYF. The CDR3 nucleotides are TGTGCCAGCAGCTTAGTGAGGGTTGCGAGCGTTAACCAAGAGACCCAGTACTTC.

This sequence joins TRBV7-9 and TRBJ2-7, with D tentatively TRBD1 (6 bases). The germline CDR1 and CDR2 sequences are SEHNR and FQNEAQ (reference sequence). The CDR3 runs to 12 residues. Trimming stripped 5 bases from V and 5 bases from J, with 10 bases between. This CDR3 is CASSQTGHEQYF. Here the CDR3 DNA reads TGTGCCAGCAGCCAGACAGGCCACGAGCAGTACTTC.

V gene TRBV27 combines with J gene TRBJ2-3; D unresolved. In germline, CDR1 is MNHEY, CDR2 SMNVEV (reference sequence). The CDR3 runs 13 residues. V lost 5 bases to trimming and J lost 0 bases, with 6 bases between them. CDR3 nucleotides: TGTGCCAGCAGTCCGGGTAGCACAGATACGCAGTATTTT. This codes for CASSPGSTDTQYF.

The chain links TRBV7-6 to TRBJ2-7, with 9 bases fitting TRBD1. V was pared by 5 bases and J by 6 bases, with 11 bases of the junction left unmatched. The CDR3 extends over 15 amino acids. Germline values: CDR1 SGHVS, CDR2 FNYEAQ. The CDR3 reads CASSQGPGDRAEQYF. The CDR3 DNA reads TGTGCCAGCAGCCAAGGGCCCGGGGACAGGGCCGAGCAGTACTTC. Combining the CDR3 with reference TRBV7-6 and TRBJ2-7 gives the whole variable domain GAGVSQSPRYKVTKRGQDVALRCDPISGHVSLYWYRQALGQGPEFLTYFNYEAQQDKSGLPNDRFSAERPEGSISTLTIQRTEQRDSAMYRCASSQGPGDRAEQYFGPGTRLTVT.

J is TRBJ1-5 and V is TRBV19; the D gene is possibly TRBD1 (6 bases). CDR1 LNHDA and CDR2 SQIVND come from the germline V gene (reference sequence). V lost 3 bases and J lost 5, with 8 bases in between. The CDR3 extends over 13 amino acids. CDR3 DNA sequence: TGTGCCAGTAGTATCTACAGGGATCAGCCCCAGCATTTT. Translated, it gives CASSIYRDQPQHF.

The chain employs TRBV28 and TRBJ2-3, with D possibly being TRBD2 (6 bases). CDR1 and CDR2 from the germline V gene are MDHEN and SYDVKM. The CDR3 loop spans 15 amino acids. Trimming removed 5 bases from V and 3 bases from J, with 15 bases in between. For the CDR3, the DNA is TGTGCCAGCAGTCCCCTCGGGGGTAGAACAGATACGCAGTATTTT. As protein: CASSPLGGRTDTQYF.

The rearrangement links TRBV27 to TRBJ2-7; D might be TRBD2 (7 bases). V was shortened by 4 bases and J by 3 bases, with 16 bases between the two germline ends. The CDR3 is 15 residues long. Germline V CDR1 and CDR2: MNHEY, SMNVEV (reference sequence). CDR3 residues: CASSSARGPSYEQYF. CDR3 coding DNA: TGTGCCAGCAGTTCCGCGCGGGGGCCCAGCTACGAGCAGTACTTC.

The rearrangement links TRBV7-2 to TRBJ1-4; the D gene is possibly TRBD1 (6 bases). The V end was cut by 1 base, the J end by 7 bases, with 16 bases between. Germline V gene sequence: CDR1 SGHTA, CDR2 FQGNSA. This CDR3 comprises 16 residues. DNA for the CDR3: TGTGCCAGCAGCTTAGGGTGGGGGGGGCAGGGTGAAAAACTGTTTTTT. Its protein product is CASSLGWGGQGEKLFF. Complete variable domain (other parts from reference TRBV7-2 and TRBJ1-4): GAGVSQSPSNKVTEKGKDVELRCDPISGHTALYWYRQSLGQGLEFLIYFQGNSAPDKSGLPSDRFSAERTGGSVSTLTIQRTQQEDSAVYLCASSLGWGGQGEKLFFGSGTQLSVL.

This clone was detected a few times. DNA for the CDR3: TGTGCCTGGAGGAGAGGGAACACTGAAGCTTTCTTT. Amino acids: CAWRRGNTEAFF. The chain couples TRBV30 to TRBJ1-1; D uncertain. Germline V gene data show CDR1 as GTSNPN and CDR2 as SVGIG (reference sequence). CDR3 length equals 12 residues. The V end lost 3 bases, the J end lost 1 base, and 6 bases lay between the germline ends.